The text below deals with one T cell receptor (beta chain). The antigen this receptor binds is unknown. The record has no base qualities; no much larger clone is one base away. The data originate from a study of blood T cell repertoires in COVID-19 (dated by TCRdb to 2018 to 2020). Regarding the study in general: Samples from collaborators originated in the United States, Italy and Spain and spanned both the acute and convalescent phases of COVID-19. The material from the prospective study consisted of cDNA or gDNA derived from T cells, B-cell-depleted T cells, or PBMCs. Deeply sampled blood TCRbeta repertoires from subjects exposed to, actively infected with, or recovered from COVID-19 were included in the dataset. The repertoires were made available in a free public database intended to serve as a resource for research on the immune response to SARS-CoV-2. Samples came from the ongoing ImmuneRACE study (first 160 participants) plus 1,254 subjects from 6 global collaborators. Nearly every sample came with metadata listing a de-identified subject ID, COVID-19 status, age in years and sex. Where available, HLA class I and class II types were obtained from metadata supplied by the sample provider rather than from assay-based typing.

Inclusive of the bounding cysteine and phenylalanine, the CDR3 is 14 residues long. Of the read, only the CDR3 DNA is kept; its 42 bases are in frame from base 1. CDR1 SGHTA and CDR2 FQGNSA were looked up in the germline V gene. V and J are trimmed by 6 bases and 5 bases, and the gene matches miss 4 bases of the junction. The immunoSEQ Assay, a bias-controlled multiplex PCR, was used to amplify TCRbeta CDR3 regions from genomic DNA. Per the original workflow: The number of nucleated cells in each sample was estimated by amplification of reference gene primers within the assay. Sequence reads were collapsed and filtered to measure the absolute abundance of every unique TCRbeta CDR3 rearrangement. For each sample, productive Simpson clonality was calculated by taking the square root of Simpson's diversity index across productive rearrangements. TCRdb re-hosts the immuneACCESS table, in-frame sequences only. Its copies lack some clones; in the studies checked, an unresolved V gene accounts for under half of them, and the cause for the rest is not known. The DNA gave D and trimming, while V, J and clone size come from that table. The sample contains 250,000 or so clones, about 68% of them found a single time. The ten biggest clones cover 3% to 3.5% of the sample.

Here is what the overall study found, with its caveats: The amount of clinical and demographic metadata varied by source and participant and was provided uncurated.

Collaborating institutions collected whole blood in K2EDTA tubes following their own protocols. For TCRbeta analysis, collaborator samples were shipped as frozen whole blood, as isolated PBMCs, or as DNA extracted from either sample type. Sequencing input: peripheral blood. The sequence is built from TRBV7-2 and TRBJ2-2; a stretch of 9 junction bases matches TRBD1. The source is a woman of 80 years or more with acute or convalescent COVID-19. Read as DNA, the sequence is TGTGCCAGCAGGAAACAGGGGGCGACCGGGGAGCTGTTTTTT. Translated, it gives CASRKQGATGELFF.